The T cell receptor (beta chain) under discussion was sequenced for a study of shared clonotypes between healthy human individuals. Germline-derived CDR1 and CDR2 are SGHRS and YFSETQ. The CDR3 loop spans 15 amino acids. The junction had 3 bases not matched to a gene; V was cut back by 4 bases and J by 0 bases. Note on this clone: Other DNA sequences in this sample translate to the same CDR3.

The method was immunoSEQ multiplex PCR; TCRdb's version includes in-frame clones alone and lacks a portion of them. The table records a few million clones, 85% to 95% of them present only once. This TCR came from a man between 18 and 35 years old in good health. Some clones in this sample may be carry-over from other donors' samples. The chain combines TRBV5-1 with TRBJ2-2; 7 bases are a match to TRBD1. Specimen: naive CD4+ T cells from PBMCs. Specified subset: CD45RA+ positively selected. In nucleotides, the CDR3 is TGCGCCAGCAGCCCGACAGGGACGAACACCGGGGAGCTGTTTTTT. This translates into CASSPTGTNTGELFF.